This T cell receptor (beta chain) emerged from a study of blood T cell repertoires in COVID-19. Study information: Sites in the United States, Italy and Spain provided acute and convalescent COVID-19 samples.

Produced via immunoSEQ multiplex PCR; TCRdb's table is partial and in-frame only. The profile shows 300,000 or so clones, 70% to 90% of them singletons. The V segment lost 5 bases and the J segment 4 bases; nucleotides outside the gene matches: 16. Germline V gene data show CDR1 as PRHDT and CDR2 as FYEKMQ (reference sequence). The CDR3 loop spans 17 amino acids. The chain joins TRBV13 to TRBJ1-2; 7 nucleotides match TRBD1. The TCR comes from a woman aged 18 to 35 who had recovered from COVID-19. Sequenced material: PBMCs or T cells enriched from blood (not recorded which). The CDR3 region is CASSPSYRGGQVYGYTF. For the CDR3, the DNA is TGTGCCAGCAGCCCCTCTTACAGGGGTGGTCAGGTCTATGGCTACACCTTC.